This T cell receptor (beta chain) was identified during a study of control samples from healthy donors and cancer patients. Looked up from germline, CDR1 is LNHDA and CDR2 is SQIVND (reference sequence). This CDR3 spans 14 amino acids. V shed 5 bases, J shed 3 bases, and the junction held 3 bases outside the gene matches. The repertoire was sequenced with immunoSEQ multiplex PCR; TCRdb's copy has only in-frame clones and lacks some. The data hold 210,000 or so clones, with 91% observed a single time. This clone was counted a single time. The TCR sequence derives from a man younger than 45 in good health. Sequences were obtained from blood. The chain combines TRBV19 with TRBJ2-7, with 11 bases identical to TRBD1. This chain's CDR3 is CASSPGTGGYEQYF. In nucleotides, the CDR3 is TGTGCCAGTAGTCCGGGGACAGGGGGCTACGAGCAGTACTTC.